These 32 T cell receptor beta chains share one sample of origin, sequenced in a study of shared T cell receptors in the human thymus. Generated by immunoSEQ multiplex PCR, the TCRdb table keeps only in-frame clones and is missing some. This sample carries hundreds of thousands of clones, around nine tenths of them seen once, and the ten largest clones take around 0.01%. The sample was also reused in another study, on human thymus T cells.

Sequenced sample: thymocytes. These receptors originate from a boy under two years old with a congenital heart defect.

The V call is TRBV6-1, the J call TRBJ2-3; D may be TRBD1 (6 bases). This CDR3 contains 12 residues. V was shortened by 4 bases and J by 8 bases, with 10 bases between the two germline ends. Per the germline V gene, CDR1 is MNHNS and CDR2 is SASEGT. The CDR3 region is CASSVDSPTQYF. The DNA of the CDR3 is TGTGCCAGCAGTGTGGACAGCCCTACGCAGTATTTT.

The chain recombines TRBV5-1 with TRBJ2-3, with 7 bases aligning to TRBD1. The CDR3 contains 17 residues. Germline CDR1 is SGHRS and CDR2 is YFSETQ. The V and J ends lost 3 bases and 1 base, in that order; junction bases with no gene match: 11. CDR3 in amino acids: CASSSRDSSPRTDTQYF. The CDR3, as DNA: TGCGCCAGCAGCTCCCGGGACAGTAGTCCCCGCACAGATACGCAGTATTTT.

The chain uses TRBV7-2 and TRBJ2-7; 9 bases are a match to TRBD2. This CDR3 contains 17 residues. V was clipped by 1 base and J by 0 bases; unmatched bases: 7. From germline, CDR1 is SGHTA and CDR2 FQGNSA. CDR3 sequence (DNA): TGTGCCAGCAGCTTAGAGGGGCTAGCGGGGAGCTCCTACGAGCAGTACTTC. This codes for CASSLEGLAGSSYEQYF.

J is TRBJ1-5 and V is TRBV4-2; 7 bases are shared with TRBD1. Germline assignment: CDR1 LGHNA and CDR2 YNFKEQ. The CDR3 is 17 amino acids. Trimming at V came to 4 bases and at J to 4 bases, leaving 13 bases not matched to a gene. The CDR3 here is CASSRDSPTGSNQPQHF. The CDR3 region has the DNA TGTGCCAGCAGCCGAGACTCCCCGACAGGGTCAAATCAGCCCCAGCATTTT.

The CDR3 coding sequence is TGCGCCAGCAGTGAGGGGACAGGGCGACACTATGGCTACACCTTC. The encoded protein is CASSEGTGRHYGYTF. V usage is TRBV10-1 and J usage is TRBJ1-2; 9 bases align to TRBD1. V was clipped by 2 bases and J by 3 bases; unmatched bases: 4. The germline CDR1 and CDR2 sequences are WNHNN and SYGVQD (reference sequence). The CDR3 length is 15 residues.

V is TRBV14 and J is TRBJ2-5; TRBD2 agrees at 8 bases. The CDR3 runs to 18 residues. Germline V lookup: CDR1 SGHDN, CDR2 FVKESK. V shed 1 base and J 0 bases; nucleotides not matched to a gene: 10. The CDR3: CASSQGELAEQYQETQYF. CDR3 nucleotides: TGTGCCAGCAGCCAAGGTGAACTAGCGGAGCAGTACCAAGAGACCCAGTACTTC.

CDR3 nucleotides: TGTGCCAGAAGCCCGGGACTTAGCAATCAGCCCCAGCATTTT. Protein product: CARSPGLSNQPQHF. This chain joins TRBV5-3 and TRBJ1-5; possible D gene TRBD1, 5 bases. TRBV5-3 is marked as an open reading frame, function uncertain. V dropped 4 bases and J dropped 0 bases, with 8 bases sitting between them. The CDR3 loop spans 14 amino acids.

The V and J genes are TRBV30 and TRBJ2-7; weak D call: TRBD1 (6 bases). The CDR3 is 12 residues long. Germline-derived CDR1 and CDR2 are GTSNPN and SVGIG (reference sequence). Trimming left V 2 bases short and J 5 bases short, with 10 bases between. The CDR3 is CAWSHRVHEQYF. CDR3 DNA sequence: TGTGCCTGGAGTCACAGGGTACACGAGCAGTACTTC.

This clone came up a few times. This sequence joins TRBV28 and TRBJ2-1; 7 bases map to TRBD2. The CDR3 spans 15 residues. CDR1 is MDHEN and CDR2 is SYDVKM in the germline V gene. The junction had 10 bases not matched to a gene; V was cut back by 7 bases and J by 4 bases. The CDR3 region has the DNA TGTGCCAGCATCGTAGCGGGCCCAAGGTACAATGAGCAGTTCTTC. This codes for CASIVAGPRYNEQFF.

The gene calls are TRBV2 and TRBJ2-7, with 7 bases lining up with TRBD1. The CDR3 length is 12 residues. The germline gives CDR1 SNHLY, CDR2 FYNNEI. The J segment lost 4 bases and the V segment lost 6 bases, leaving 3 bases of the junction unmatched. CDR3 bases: TGTGCCAGCAGGACAGGGCGGTACGAGCAGTACTTC. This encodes CASRTGRYEQYF.

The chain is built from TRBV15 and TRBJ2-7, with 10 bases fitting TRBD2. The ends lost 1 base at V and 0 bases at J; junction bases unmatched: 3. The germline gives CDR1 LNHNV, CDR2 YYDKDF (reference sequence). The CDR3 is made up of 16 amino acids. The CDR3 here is CATSRVSGRISYEQYF. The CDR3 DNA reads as TGTGCCACCAGCAGAGTTAGCGGGAGGATCTCCTACGAGCAGTACTTC. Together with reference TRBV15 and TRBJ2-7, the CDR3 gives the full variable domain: DAMVIQNPRYQVTQFGKPVTLSCSQTLNHNVMYWYQQKSSQAPKLLFHYYDKDFNNEADTPDNFQSRRPNTSFCFLDIRSPGLGDTAMYLCATSRVSGRISYEQYFGPGTRLTVT.

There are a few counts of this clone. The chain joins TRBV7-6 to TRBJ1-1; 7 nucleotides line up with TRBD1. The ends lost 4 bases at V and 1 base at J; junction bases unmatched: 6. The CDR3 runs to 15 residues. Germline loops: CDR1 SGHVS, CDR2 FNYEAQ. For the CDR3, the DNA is TGTGCCAGCAGCTCTCGGACAGGAGGGAACACTGAAGCTTTCTTT. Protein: CASSSRTGGNTEAFF.

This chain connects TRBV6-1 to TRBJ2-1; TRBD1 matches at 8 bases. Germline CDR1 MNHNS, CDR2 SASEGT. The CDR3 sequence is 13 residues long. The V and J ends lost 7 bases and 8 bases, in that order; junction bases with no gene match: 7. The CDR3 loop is CASTGQARHEQFF. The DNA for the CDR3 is TGTGCCAGCACGGGACAGGCCCGACATGAGCAGTTCTTC.

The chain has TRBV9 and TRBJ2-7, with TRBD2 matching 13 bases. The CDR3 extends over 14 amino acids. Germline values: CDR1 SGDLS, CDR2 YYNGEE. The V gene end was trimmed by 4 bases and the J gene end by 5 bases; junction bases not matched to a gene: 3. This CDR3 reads CASSRGLAGNEQYF. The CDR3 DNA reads TGTGCCAGCAGCCGGGGACTAGCGGGGAACGAGCAGTACTTC. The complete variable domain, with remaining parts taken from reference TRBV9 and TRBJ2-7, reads DSGVTQTPKHLITATGQRVTLRCSPRSGDLSVYWYQQSLDQGLQFLIQYYNGEERAKGNILERFSAQQFPDLHSELNLSSLELGDSALYFCASSRGLAGNEQYFGPGTRLTVT.

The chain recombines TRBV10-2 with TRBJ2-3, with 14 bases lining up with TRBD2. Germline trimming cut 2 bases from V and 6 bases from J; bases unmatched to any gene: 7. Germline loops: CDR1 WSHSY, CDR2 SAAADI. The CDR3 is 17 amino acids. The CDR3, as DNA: TGCGCCAGCAGTGAGGAGGGACTAGCGGGAGTAAGGGATACGCAGTATTTT. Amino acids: CASSEEGLAGVRDTQYF.

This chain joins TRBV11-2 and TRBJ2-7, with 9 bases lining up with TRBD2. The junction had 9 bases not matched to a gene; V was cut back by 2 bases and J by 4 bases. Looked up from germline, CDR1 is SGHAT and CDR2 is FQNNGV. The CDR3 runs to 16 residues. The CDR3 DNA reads TGTGCCAGCAGCTTAAGTAGCGGACTAGCGAGATACGAGCAGTACTTC. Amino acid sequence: CASSLSSGLARYEQYF. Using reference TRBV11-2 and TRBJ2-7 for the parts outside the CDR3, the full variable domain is EAGVAQSPRYKIIEKRQSVAFWCNPISGHATLYWYQQILGQGPKLLIQFQNNGVVDDSQLPKDRFSAERLKGVDSTLKIQPAKLEDSAVYLCASSLSSGLARYEQYFGPGTRLTVT.

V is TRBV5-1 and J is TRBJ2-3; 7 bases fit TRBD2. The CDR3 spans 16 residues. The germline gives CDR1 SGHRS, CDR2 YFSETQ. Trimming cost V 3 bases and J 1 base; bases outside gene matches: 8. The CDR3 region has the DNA TGCGCCAGCAGCTCTGGCGGGAGAGTCCGCACAGATACGCAGTATTTT. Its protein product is CASSSGGRVRTDTQYF.

The CDR3 protein is CASSGIWTSNRYEQYF. In DNA form, the CDR3 reads TGTGCCAGCAGTGGTATTTGGACTAGTAATCGGTACGAGCAGTACTTC. The chain links TRBV28 to TRBJ2-7, with 7 bases that match TRBD2. Germline-derived CDR1 and CDR2 are MDHEN and SYDVKM. The CDR3 extends over 16 amino acids. V lost 5 bases and J lost 4; bases outside the gene matches: 14.

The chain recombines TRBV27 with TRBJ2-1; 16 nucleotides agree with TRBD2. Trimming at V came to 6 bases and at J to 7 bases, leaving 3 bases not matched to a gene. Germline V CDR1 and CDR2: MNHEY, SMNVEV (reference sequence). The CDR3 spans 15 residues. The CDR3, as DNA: TGTGCCAGCAGGCCGGGACTAGCGGGAGGGAATGAGCAGTTCTTC. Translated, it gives CASRPGLAGGNEQFF.

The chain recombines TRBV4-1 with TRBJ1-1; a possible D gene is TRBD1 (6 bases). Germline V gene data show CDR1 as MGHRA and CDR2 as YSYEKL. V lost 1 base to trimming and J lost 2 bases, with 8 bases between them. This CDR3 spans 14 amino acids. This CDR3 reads CASSQVDSNTEAFF. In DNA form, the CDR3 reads TGCGCCAGCAGCCAAGTGGACAGCAACACTGAAGCTTTCTTT.

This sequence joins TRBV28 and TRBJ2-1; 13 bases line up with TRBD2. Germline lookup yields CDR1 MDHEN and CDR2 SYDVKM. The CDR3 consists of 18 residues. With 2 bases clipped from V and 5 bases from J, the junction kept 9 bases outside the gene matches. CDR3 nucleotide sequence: TGTGCCAGCAGTTTAACTAGCGGGAGGGGCCCCGTGGACAATGAGCAGTTCTTC. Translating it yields CASSLTSGRGPVDNEQFF.

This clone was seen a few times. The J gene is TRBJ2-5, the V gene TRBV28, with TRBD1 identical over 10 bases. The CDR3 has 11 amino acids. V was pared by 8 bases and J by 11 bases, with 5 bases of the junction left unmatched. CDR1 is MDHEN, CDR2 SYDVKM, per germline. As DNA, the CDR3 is TGTGCCAGCGGACAGGGGGGGGAGCAGTACTTC. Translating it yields CASGQGGEQYF. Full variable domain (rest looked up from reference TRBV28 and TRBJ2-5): DVKVTQSSRYLVKRTGEKVFLECVQDMDHENMFWYRQDPGLGLRLIYFSYDVKMKEKGDIPEGYSVSREKKERFSLILESASTNQTSMYLCASGQGGEQYFGPGTRLLVL.

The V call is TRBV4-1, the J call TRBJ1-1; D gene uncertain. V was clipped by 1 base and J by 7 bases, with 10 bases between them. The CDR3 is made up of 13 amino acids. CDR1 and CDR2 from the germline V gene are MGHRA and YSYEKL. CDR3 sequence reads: CASSQGGRDEAFF. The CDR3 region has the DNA TGCGCCAGCAGCCAAGGAGGGAGAGATGAAGCTTTCTTT.

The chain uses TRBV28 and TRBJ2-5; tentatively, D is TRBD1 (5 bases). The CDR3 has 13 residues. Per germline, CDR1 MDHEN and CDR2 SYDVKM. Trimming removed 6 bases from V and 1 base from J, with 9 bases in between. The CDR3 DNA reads TGTGCCAGCAGCTCCGACAGCCAAGAGACCCAGTACTTC. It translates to CASSSDSQETQYF.

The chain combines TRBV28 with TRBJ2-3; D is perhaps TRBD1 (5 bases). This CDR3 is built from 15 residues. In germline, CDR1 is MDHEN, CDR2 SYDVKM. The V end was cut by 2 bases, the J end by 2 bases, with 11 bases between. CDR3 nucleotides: TGTGCCAGCAGTTTACCCGTGACAGTCACAGATACGCAGTATTTT. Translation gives CASSLPVTVTDTQYF.

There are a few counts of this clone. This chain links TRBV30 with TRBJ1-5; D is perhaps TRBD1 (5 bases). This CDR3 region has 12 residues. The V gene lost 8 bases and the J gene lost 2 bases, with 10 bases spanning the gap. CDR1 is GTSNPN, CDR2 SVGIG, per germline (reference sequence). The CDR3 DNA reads TGTGCCGGAGGGGTGGGCAATCAGCCCCAGCATTTT. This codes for CAGGVGNQPQHF. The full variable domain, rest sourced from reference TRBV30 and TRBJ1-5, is SQTIHQWPATLVQPVGSPLSLECTVEGTSNPNLYWYRQAAGRGLQLLFYSVGIGQISSEVPQNLSASRPQDRQFILSSKKLLLSDSGFYLCAGGVGNQPQHFGDGTRLSIL.

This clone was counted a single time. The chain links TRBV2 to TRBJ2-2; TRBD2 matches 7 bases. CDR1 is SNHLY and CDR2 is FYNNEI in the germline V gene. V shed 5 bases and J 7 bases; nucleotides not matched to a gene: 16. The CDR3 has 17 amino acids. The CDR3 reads CASSSPAGRENFGELFF. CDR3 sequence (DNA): TGTGCCAGCAGTTCACCTGCGGGGCGGGAGAACTTCGGGGAGCTGTTTTTT.

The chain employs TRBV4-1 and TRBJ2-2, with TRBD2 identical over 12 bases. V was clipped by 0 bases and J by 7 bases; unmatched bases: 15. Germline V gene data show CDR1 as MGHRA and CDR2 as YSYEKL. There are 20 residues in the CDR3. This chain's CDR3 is CASSQDRRTSGKDVSGELFF. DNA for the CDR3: TGCGCCAGCAGCCAAGACCGGAGGACTAGCGGGAAAGACGTTAGCGGGGAGCTGTTTTTT.

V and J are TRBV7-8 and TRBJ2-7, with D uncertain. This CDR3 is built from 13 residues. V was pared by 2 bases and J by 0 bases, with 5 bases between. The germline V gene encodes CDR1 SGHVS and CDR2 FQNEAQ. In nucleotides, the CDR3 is TGTGCCAGCAGCTTACCGTCCTCCTACGAGCAGTACTTC. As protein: CASSLPSSYEQYF.

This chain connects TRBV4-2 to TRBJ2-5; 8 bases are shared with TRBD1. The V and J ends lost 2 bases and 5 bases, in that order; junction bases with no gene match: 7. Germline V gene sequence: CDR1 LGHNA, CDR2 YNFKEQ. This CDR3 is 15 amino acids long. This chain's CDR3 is CASSQTTGGRETQYF. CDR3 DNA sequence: TGTGCCAGCAGCCAAACTACAGGGGGGCGGGAGACCCAGTACTTC.

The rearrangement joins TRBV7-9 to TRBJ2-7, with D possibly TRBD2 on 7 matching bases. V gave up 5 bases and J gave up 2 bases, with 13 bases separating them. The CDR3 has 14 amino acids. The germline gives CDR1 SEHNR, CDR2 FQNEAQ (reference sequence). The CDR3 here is CASSPGGATYEQYF. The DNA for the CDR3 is TGTGCCAGCAGCCCTGGGGGGGCCACCTACGAGCAGTACTTC.

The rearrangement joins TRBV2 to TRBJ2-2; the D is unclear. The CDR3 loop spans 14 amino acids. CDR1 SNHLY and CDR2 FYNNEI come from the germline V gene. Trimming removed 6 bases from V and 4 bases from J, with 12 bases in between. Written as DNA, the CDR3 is TGTGCCAGCAGCGCGCCCCATAGCACCGGGGAGCTGTTTTTT. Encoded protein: CASSAPHSTGELFF.